This TCR beta chain was recovered during a study of blood T cell repertoires in COVID-19. Study-level information: Samples came from the United States, Italy and Spain, spanning acute and convalescent COVID-19. The analysed material was cDNA or gDNA that came from T cells, B-cell-depleted T cells, or PBMCs.

Patients in Seattle were enrolled during active infection, then followed longitudinally. Trimming stripped 3 bases from V and 2 bases from J, with 10 bases between. Per the germline V gene, CDR1 is MNHEY and CDR2 is SVGAGI. There are 14 residues in the CDR3. This clone has a single count. How the authors handled the data: It was from reference gene primer amplification that nucleated cell counts were estimated. Produced via immunoSEQ multiplex PCR; TCRdb's table is partial and in-frame only. The V and J calls and clone size are taken from that table; D and trimming were inferred from the DNA. The data show about 200,000 clones, about 95% seen once.

V and J are TRBV6-5 and TRBJ1-2; D may be TRBD1 (6 bases). The sequence derives from a young man with COVID-19, enrolled during active disease. Sequencing was performed on peripheral blood. The CDR3 coding sequence is TGTGCCAGCAGTTATAAGGGGGAGAACTATGGCTACACCTTC. Encoded protein: CASSYKGENYGYTF.